A single sample is the source of the 5 T cell receptor beta chains below, sequenced in a study of T cell responses to AZD1222 COVID-19 vaccine. The protocol was immunoSEQ multiplex PCR, while the TCRdb copy is restricted to in-frame clones and leaves out a portion. The data show some 150,000 clones, roughly 90% seen once. The source was peripheral blood, collected 28 days after the second AZD1222 dose. The receptor source for this set is an adult who received the AZD1222 COVID-19 vaccine.

The chain links TRBV2 to TRBJ1-3, with 7 bases matching TRBD1. The CDR3 totals 15 residues. Looked up from germline, CDR1 is SNHLY and CDR2 is FYNNEI. Unmatched junction bases numbered 15, after V lost 6 bases and J lost 10 bases. In DNA form, the CDR3 reads TGTGCCAGCAGCGGAACAGGGACAGACCCGGGGACCATATATTTT. This translates into CASSGTGTDPGTIYF.

The V call is TRBV19, the J call TRBJ1-4; the D is unclear. The CDR3 totals 12 residues. The ends were cut back, 9 bases at V and 7 bases at J, with 12 bases in the middle. CDR1 is LNHDA and CDR2 is SQIVND in the germline V gene (reference sequence). The CDR3 here is CASAPGGEKLFF. DNA of the CDR3: TGTGCCAGCGCCCCCGGAGGTGAAAAACTGTTTTTT.

This chain connects TRBV20-1 to TRBJ2-7; maybe TRBD1 (6 bases). CDR3 size: 12 residues. Trimming removed 3 bases from V and 3 bases from J, with 9 bases in between. Per germline, CDR1 DFQATT and CDR2 SNEGSKA (reference sequence). The CDR3 reads CSASSDSYEQYF. CDR3 in DNA: TGCAGTGCTAGTTCGGACAGCTACGAGCAGTACTTC.

The chain combines TRBV6-2 or TRBV6-3 with TRBJ1-2; no definite D call. The CDR3 is made up of 13 amino acids. V was clipped by 5 bases and J by 7 bases, with 14 bases between them. Looked up from germline, CDR1 is MNHEY and CDR2 is SVGEGT. CDR3 in amino acids: CASSPGPSGGYTF. CDR3 sequence (DNA): TGTGCCAGCAGTCCGGGCCCTAGTGGTGGCTACACCTTC.

The V and J genes are TRBV2 and TRBJ2-1, with TRBD2 identical over 8 bases. This CDR3 is built from 11 residues. V lost 8 bases to trimming and J lost 15 bases; unmatched junction nucleotides: 9. Germline-derived CDR1 and CDR2 are SNHLY and FYNNEI. The CDR3 DNA reads TGTGCCAGCGGAGAGCGGGGGCGGCGGTTCTTC. This codes for CASGERGRRFF. Supplemented by reference TRBV2 and TRBJ2-1, the full variable domain reads EPEVTQTPSHQVTQMGQEVILRCVPISNHLYFYWYRQILGQKVEFLVSFYNNEISEKSEIFDDQFSVERPDGSNFTLKIRSTKLEDSAMYFCASGERGRRFFGPGTRLTVL.